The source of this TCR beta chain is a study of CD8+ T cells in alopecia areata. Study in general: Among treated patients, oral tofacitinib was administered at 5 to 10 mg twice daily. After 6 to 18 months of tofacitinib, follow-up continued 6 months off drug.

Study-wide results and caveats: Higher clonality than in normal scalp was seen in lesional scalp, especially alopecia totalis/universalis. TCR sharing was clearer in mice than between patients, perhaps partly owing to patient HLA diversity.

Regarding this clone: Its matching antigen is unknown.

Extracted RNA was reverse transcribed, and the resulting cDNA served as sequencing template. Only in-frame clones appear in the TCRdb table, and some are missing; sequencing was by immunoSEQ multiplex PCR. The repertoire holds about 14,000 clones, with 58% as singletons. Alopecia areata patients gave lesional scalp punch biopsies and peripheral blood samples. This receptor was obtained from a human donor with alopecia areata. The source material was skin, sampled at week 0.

DNA of the CDR3: TGTGCCAGCAGAGGGGGATTCGGTGGCTACACCTTC. Translated: CASRGGFGGYTF. This chain links TRBV27 with TRBJ1-2, with D possibly TRBD1 on 6 matching bases. The germline CDR1 and CDR2 sequences are MNHEY and SMNVEV (reference sequence). Deletions cut 6 bases from V and 7 bases from J, with 12 bases between. The CDR3 has 12 amino acids.